A single sample gave rise to the 21 T cell receptor beta chains below, sequenced in a study of metastatic and nonmetastatic thyroid tumors (dated by TCRdb to 2018 to 2021). Libraries were prepared through PCR. The run used an Illumina HiSeq 4000. TCRdb reran the public reads through fastp at Q25 and MiXCR, keeping productive beta chains. This sample holds more than 90,000 clones; 12% were observed only once. Roughly 12% of the sample is in the top ten clones. None of the patients had been given any treatment before thyroid surgery. The sample taken for sequencing was blood. The receptors derive from a female donor with papillary thyroid cancer or a benign thyroid nodule (not recorded which). Some clones in this sample may be carry-over from other donors' samples.

J is TRBJ1-2 and V is TRBV28; TRBD1 matches 10 bases. V was pared by 10 bases and J by 5 bases, with 7 bases of the junction left unmatched. The CDR3 spans 13 residues. Germline V gives CDR1 MDHEN, CDR2 SYDVKM. CDR3 region: CATAEGQGYGYTF. The DNA of the CDR3 is TGTGCCACTGCTGAGGGACAGGGGTATGGCTACACCTTC.

This clone was detected ten times or more. The rearrangement links TRBV2 to TRBJ1-5; 7 nucleotides agree with TRBD1. Germline loops: CDR1 SNHLY, CDR2 FYNNEI. This CDR3 is 16 amino acids long. With V trimmed by 5 bases and J by 3 bases, 10 bases remained unmatched. CDR3 sequence: CASSLQGRSSNQPQHF. In DNA form, the CDR3 reads TGTGCCAGCAGTCTACAGGGGCGAAGCTCCAATCAGCCCCAGCATTTT.

This clone was detected ten times or more. The V gene is TRBV5-4, the J gene TRBJ2-7, with 9 bases fitting TRBD1. The CDR3 length is 14 residues. Germline loops: CDR1 SGHNT, CDR2 YYREEE (reference sequence). V lost 4 bases, J lost 0 bases, and 2 bases stayed unmatched. This CDR3 is CASSIQGASYEQYF. The CDR3 DNA follows: TGTGCCAGCAGCATACAGGGGGCCTCCTACGAGCAGTACTTC. Together with reference TRBV5-4 and TRBJ2-7, the CDR3 gives the full variable domain: ETGVTQSPTHLIKTRGQQVTLRCSSQSGHNTVSWYQQALGQGPQFIFQYYREEENGRGNFPPRFSGLQFPNYSSELNVNALELDDSALYLCASSIQGASYEQYFGPGTRLTVT.

This clone was seen many times. The J gene is TRBJ1-5, the V gene TRBV19; D is uncertain. Per germline, CDR1 LNHDA and CDR2 SQIVND (reference sequence). V lost 8 bases and J lost 2, with 10 bases in between. The CDR3 is made up of 13 amino acids. CDR3 sequence: CASRIGGNQPQHF. The DNA of the CDR3 is TGTGCCAGTCGAATCGGGGGCAATCAGCCCCAGCATTTT.

The chain is built from TRBV2 and TRBJ2-1; 7 bases are shared with TRBD2. Trimming removed 2 bases from V and 7 bases from J; junction bases left unmatched: 5. The germline CDR1 and CDR2 sequences are SNHLY and FYNNEI. CDR3 length equals 14 residues. CDR3 DNA: TGTGCCAGCAGTGAAATAAGGGGAGGGAATGAGCAGTTCTTC. The encoded protein is CASSEIRGGNEQFF.

This clone showed up many times. The chain combines TRBV6-5 with TRBJ2-5; D might be TRBD1 or TRBD2, each matching 5 bases. There are 13 residues in the CDR3. Germline CDR1 MNHEY, CDR2 SVGAGI. Trimming cost V 2 bases and J 8 bases, with 12 bases left between them. Written as DNA, the CDR3 is TGTGCCAGCAGTTACCCGGCCGGGGCCACCCAGTACTTC. Amino acids: CASSYPAGATQYF.

This clone was seen repeatedly, ten times or more. Other DNA sequences from this sample encode an identical CDR3 as well. V gene TRBV27 combines with J gene TRBJ2-1; a possible D gene is TRBD2 (5 bases). The germline V gene has CDR1 MNHEY and CDR2 SMNVEV (reference sequence). V shed 6 bases and J shed 9 bases, with 15 bases lying between them. This CDR3 comprises 13 residues. The CDR3: CASRSSGRVEQFF. The CDR3 DNA follows: TGTGCCAGCAGGAGCAGCGGACGGGTTGAGCAGTTCTTC.

Comments on this clone: This may stem from a read error, because a much larger clone lies one nucleotide away. The chain employs TRBV15 and TRBJ1-1, with 8 bases matching TRBD1. This CDR3 is 15 amino acids long. The germline V gene has CDR1 LNHNV and CDR2 YYDKDF (reference sequence). J was trimmed by 5 bases and V by 5 bases; bases with no gene match: 10. CDR3 residues: CATSGRQGLRTEAFF. The CDR3 region has the DNA TGTGCCACCAGCGGAAGACAGGGGTTGAGGACTGAAGCTTTCTTT.

At least ten counts were recorded for this clone. The rearrangement links TRBV20-1 to TRBJ2-3; 7 bases fit TRBD2. The CDR3 runs 15 residues. Unmatched junction bases numbered 9, after V lost 6 bases and J lost 0 bases. Germline-derived CDR1 and CDR2 are DFQATT and SNEGSKA (reference sequence). For the CDR3, the DNA is TGCAGTGCGATCGCCGTTAGCGGGAGCACAGATACGCAGTATTTT. Translated: CSAIAVSGSTDTQYF.

The rearrangement uses TRBV4-3 and TRBJ2-1; 10 bases are a match to TRBD1. CDR1 and CDR2 from the germline V gene are LGHNA and YSLEER. CDR3 length: 13 amino acids. The V gene end was trimmed by 8 bases and the J gene end by 8 bases; junction bases not matched to a gene: 6. The CDR3 region is CASGRQGAYEQFF. The CDR3 DNA reads TGCGCCAGCGGGCGACAGGGGGCTTATGAGCAGTTCTTC.

In this sample, this clone turned up many times. The rearrangement joins TRBV28 to TRBJ1-5; 9 nucleotides agree with TRBD1. The CDR3 spans 14 residues. CDR1 is MDHEN and CDR2 is SYDVKM in the germline V gene. The V and J ends lost 5 bases and 6 bases, in that order; junction bases with no gene match: 5. This CDR3 reads CASSPTGGGQPQHF. The CDR3 DNA is TGTGCCAGCAGTCCGACAGGGGGGGGTCAGCCCCAGCATTTT.

This clone was recorded many times. The sample holds other DNA sequences that translate to the same CDR3. This chain links TRBV20-1 with TRBJ2-5, with a weak D call TRBD1 (6 bases). V was cut by 4 bases and J by 5 bases, with 23 bases left in between. This CDR3 has 16 residues. Germline V gives CDR1 DFQATT, CDR2 SNEGSKA (reference sequence). This CDR3 reads CSAIPPGGRARETQYF. Written as DNA, the CDR3 is TGCAGTGCTATCCCCCCTGGGGGCAGGGCCAGGGAGACCCAGTACTTC.

This clone was detected a few times. The rearrangement joins TRBV28 to TRBJ2-3; D unclear. Germline V gene lookup returns CDR1 MDHEN and CDR2 SYDVKM. Between the trimmed V and J ends, which lost 3 bases and 0 bases, there was a span of 4 bases. The CDR3 runs 13 residues. In DNA, the CDR3 is TGTGCCAGCAGTTTCTCTAGCACAGATACGCAGTATTTT. Its translation is CASSFSSTDTQYF.

The table lists this clone with many counts. The rearrangement joins TRBV7-9 to TRBJ2-3; 8 nucleotides agree with TRBD2. The CDR3 loop spans 14 amino acids. Germline V lookup: CDR1 SEHNR, CDR2 FQNEAQ (reference sequence). Unmatched junction bases numbered 4, after V lost 5 bases and J lost 3 bases. The CDR3 loop is CASSTSGRTDTQYF. CDR3 nucleotides: TGTGCCAGCAGCACGAGCGGGAGAACAGATACGCAGTATTTT.

The genes are TRBV30 and TRBJ2-1; D not resolved. The V end lost 3 bases, the J end lost 7 bases, and 7 bases lay between the germline ends. This CDR3 has 11 residues. Germline CDR1 is GTSNPN and CDR2 is SVGIG (reference sequence). CDR3 region: CAWRPLNEQFF. CDR3 sequence (DNA): TGTGCCTGGAGGCCCTTGAATGAGCAGTTCTTC.

This clone was seen ten or more times. The J gene is TRBJ1-4, the V gene TRBV2, with D perhaps matching TRBD1 (6 bases). CDR1 is SNHLY, CDR2 FYNNEI, per germline. The CDR3 is made up of 17 amino acids. V was cut by 5 bases and J by 2 bases, with 18 bases left in between. CDR3 sequence reads: CASSRDRLQGTNEKLFF. CDR3 nucleotide sequence: TGTGCCAGCAGTAGAGACCGCCTACAGGGTACTAATGAAAAACTGTTTTTT.

This clone was seen many times. The same CDR3 can be traced to other DNA sequences in this sample. J is TRBJ2-2 and V is TRBV4-2; TRBD2 aligns across 9 bases. Germline V gives CDR1 LGHNA, CDR2 YNFKEQ. J gave up 2 bases and V 0 bases, and 7 bases lay outside the gene matches. This CDR3 region has 18 residues. CDR3 sequence (DNA): TGTGCCAGCAGCCAAGATCCTAGCGGGACTCTTAACACCGGGGAGCTGTTTTTT. It yields the protein CASSQDPSGTLNTGELFF.

This clone occurred many times. This may come from a read error, since a much larger clone is one base off. V gene TRBV2 combines with J gene TRBJ2-5; D remains ambiguous. CDR1 is SNHLY, CDR2 FYNNEI, per germline. The length of the CDR3 is 11 residues. V lost 3 bases and J lost 5, with 4 bases in between. CDR3: CASSDWETQYF. The CDR3 bases are TGTGCCAGCAGTGATTGGGAGACCCAGTACTTC.

Concerning this clone: A clone one base away is much larger, so this may be a read error. The chain employs TRBV18 and TRBJ1-1; possibly TRBD1 for D (5 bases). The CDR3 extends over 14 amino acids. CDR1 is KGHSH, CDR2 LQKENI, per germline. Here the CDR3 DNA reads TGTGCCAGCACATTCCAGGGTACGAACACTGGAGCTTTCTTT. It specifies CASTFQGTNTGAFF.

On this clone: A read error may be the cause here, since a much bigger clone is one base away. The chain carries TRBV7-6 and TRBJ1-1; D might be TRBD1 (5 bases). CDR3 length: 14 amino acids. Germline CDR1 and CDR2: SGHVS and FNYEAQ. The CDR3 DNA reads TGTGCCAGCGGCTTAGCAGGTGGGGGAACTGAAGCTTTCTTT. This gives the protein CASGLAGGGTEAFF.

This clone came up a few times. This may be a read error: a much more frequent sequence differs by one nucleotide. The chain recombines TRBV29-1 with TRBJ2-7, with 7 bases identical to TRBD2. CDR3 length: 12 residues. Germline CDR1 and CDR2: SQVTM and ANQGSEA. The chain's CDR3 is CSVGDYPYDQYF. CDR3 nucleotide sequence: TGCAGCGTTGGGGACTACCCCTACGATCAGTACTTC.